The 10 T cell receptor beta chains below were found in one sample sequenced in a study of blood T cell repertoires in COVID-19 (dated by TCRdb to 2020 to 2022). Libraries came from the immunoSEQ multiplex PCR assay. As stored in TCRdb, this immuneACCESS dataset retains in-frame rearrangements with V and J assigned. A fraction of the clones does not appear; measured against another copy, unresolved V genes explain less than half of the discrepancy, and the remainder lacks a known reason. Present in this sample are over 100,000 clones, 84% of which were seen just once. More than 9% of the sample is taken by the ten largest. Sequenced material: peripheral blood. The receptor set was obtained from a middle-aged man with active or convalescent COVID-19.

V and J are TRBV7-3 and TRBJ1-2, with 9 bases lining up with TRBD1. Germline V lookup: CDR1 SGHTA, CDR2 FQGTGA. Trimming at V came to 3 bases and at J to 7 bases, leaving 3 bases not matched to a gene. The CDR3 has 13 amino acids. The CDR3 nucleotides read TGTGCCAGCAGCTTTGGGACAGGGACTGGCTACACCTTC. It encodes CASSFGTGTGYTF.

This chain uses TRBV7-2 with TRBJ1-4; D may be TRBD1 (5 bases). Trimming pared 5 bases from V and 0 bases from J, leaving 7 bases between. The CDR3 runs 14 residues. Per the germline V gene, CDR1 is SGHTA and CDR2 is FQGNSA. The CDR3 region is CASSQGATNEKLFF. CDR3 bases: TGTGCCAGCAGCCAGGGTGCAACTAATGAAAAACTGTTTTTT.

This clone was detected only a few times. The chain links TRBV7-8 to TRBJ1-2; 8 nucleotides align to TRBD1. The ends lost 5 bases at V and 2 bases at J; junction bases unmatched: 10. This CDR3 has 16 residues. Germline V CDR1 and CDR2: SGHVS, FQNEAQ. The CDR3 here is CASSAYVDRGNYGYTF. The CDR3 DNA reads as TGTGCCAGCAGCGCCTACGTTGACAGGGGAAACTATGGCTACACCTTC.

The chain couples TRBV10-3 to TRBJ2-7, with a possible D match to TRBD1 (6 bases). The CDR3 sequence is 15 residues long. The germline V gene has CDR1 ENHRY and CDR2 SYGVKD. Trimming took 2 bases from V and 3 from J, leaving 14 bases between them. The CDR3 reads CAISEPSAGDYEQYF. The DNA for the CDR3 is TGTGCCATCAGTGAGCCTTCGGCAGGGGACTACGAGCAGTACTTC.

In this sample, this clone turned up once. The chain couples TRBV4-3 to TRBJ1-4, with unresolved D. V was clipped by 0 bases and J by 8 bases, with 19 bases between them. The CDR3 is 17 amino acids. Germline values: CDR1 LGHNA, CDR2 YSLEER. The CDR3 loop reads CASSQEASLRREEKLFF. CDR3 nucleotides: TGCGCCAGCAGCCAAGAAGCATCCCTTAGGCGGGAAGAAAAACTGTTTTTT.

The V call is TRBV27, the J call TRBJ1-6; unclear D gene. Per the germline V gene, CDR1 is MNHEY and CDR2 is SMNVEV (reference sequence). The V end lost 5 bases, the J end lost 10 bases, and 15 bases lay between the germline ends. This CDR3 has 14 amino acids. The CDR3: CASSLDRGGSPLHF. CDR3 DNA: TGTGCCAGCAGTCTTGACCGGGGTGGATCACCCCTCCACTTT.

The chain joins TRBV10-3 to TRBJ1-5; D may be TRBD1 (5 bases). Germline CDR1 is ENHRY and CDR2 is SYGVKD. V dropped 3 bases and J dropped 4 bases, with 13 bases sitting between them. CDR3 length: 15 amino acids. As DNA, the CDR3 is TGTGCCATCAGTGAATTCTTGACAGAAAATCAGCCCCAGCATTTT. It is translated as CAISEFLTENQPQHF.

This chain uses TRBV6-2 or TRBV6-3 with TRBJ2-1; D possibly corresponds to TRBD2 (6 bases). The CDR3 is made up of 16 amino acids. In germline, CDR1 is MNHEY, CDR2 SVGEGT. The V and J ends lost 6 bases and 7 bases respectively, with 22 bases between them. CDR3: CASSHPGLPLSNEQFF. For the CDR3, the DNA is TGTGCCAGCAGCCACCCTGGACTACCACTCTCTAATGAGCAGTTCTTC.

The genes are TRBV7-3 and TRBJ2-7, with D tentatively TRBD1 (6 bases). The germline gives CDR1 SGHTA, CDR2 FQGTGA. V lost 4 bases and J lost 6, with 13 bases in between. The CDR3 totals 13 residues. The CDR3 here is CASSSLQGSEQYF. The CDR3 DNA follows: TGTGCCAGCAGCTCACTACAGGGTTCCGAGCAGTACTTC.

The chain is built from TRBV6-1 and TRBJ1-1; D is uncertain. Germline V gene data show CDR1 as MNHNS and CDR2 as SASEGT. This CDR3 contains 16 residues. V dropped 4 bases and J dropped 1 base, with 16 bases sitting between them. The CDR3 DNA reads as TGTGCCAGCAGTGTCGGGGAAGCTAGTTGGAACACTGAAGCTTTCTTT. Translation gives CASSVGEASWNTEAFF.